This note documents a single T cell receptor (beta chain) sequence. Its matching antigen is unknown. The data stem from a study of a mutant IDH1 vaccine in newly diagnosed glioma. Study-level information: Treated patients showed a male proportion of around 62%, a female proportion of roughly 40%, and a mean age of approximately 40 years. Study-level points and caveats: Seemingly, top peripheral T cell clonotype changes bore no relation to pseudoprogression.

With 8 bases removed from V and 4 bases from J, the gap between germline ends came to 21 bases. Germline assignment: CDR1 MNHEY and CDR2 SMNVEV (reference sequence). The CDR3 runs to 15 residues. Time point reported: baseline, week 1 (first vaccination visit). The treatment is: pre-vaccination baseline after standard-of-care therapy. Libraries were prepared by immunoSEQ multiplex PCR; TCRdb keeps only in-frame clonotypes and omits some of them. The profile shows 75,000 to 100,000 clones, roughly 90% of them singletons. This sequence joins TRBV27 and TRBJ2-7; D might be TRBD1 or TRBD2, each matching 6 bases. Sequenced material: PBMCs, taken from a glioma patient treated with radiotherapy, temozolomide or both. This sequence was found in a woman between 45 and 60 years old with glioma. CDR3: CASWRPGATRYEQYF. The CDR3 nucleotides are TGTGCCAGCTGGAGACCGGGGGCTACACGTTACGAGCAGTACTTC.